This paragraph reports one TCR beta chain. The antigen remains undetermined. This entry comes from a study of T cell responses to AZD1222 COVID-19 vaccine. This CDR3 is 14 amino acids long. V was trimmed by 2 bases and J by 1 base, leaving 9 bases between them. In germline, CDR1 is SGHRS, CDR2 YFSETQ. Study-level results: After the peak T cell response, and only then, were repertoires sampled. Increases in Spike-specific TCR breadth and depth were seen after two AZD1222 doses.

Sequencing used immunoSEQ multiplex PCR; TCRdb keeps in-frame clones, though not all of them. The sample carries 130,000 or so clones, about 88% recorded once. The V gene is TRBV5-1, the J gene TRBJ1-1; D unclear. Sequencing used peripheral blood, obtained 28 days after the second AZD1222 dose. This sequence was found in an adult who received the AZD1222 COVID-19 vaccine. CDR3 coding DNA: TGCGCCAGCAGCTTTATACACGCGAACACTGAAGCTTTCTTT. This gives the protein CASSFIHANTEAFF.